This T cell receptor (beta chain) is drawn from a study of identical twins. General study points: Findings depended on cross-sectional statistics rather than tracking the same donors. Models predicted less out-of-frame TCR alpha sharing in monozygotic twins than was found.

cDNA carried unique molecular identifiers, and a universal primer site was added by template switching. TCRdb reanalysed the 5' RACE reads using MiXCR and keeps one entry per CDR3 protein. The table shows around 1.7 million distinct CDR3 sequences, with around 29% occurring only once. Of note for this clonotype: Its specificity is unknown.

The CDR3 sequence is 14 residues long. Germline assignment: CDR1 DFQATT and CDR2 SNEGSKA (reference sequence). V lost 6 bases and J lost 2, with 16 bases in between. This sequence was found in a newborn girl in good health. Source material: cord blood. The chain employs TRBV20-1 and TRBJ1-2; D might be TRBD1 (5 bases). For the CDR3, the DNA is TGCAGTGCGGCCCGGGACCGCGAAAACTATGGCTACACCTTC. Residues: CSAARDRENYGYTF.